The 21 T cell receptor beta chains listed next were all sequenced from one sample in a study of blood T cell repertoires in COVID-19. Assay used: immunoSEQ multiplex PCR; TCRdb lists only in-frame clones, some missing. The sample records 130,000 to 150,000 clones, 80% to 90% being singletons. The sequenced sample consisted of peripheral blood. The receptors originated from a middle-aged woman with acute or convalescent COVID-19.

The chain combines TRBV5-1 with TRBJ1-5, with D tentatively TRBD1 (5 bases). This CDR3 is 15 amino acids long. Germline V gene lookup returns CDR1 SGHRS and CDR2 YFSETQ. V lost 4 bases, J lost 6 bases, and 17 bases lay in between. DNA for the CDR3: TGCGCCAGCAGCCCGGATGGGGGAGGCAGTCAGCCCCAGCATTTT. Its translation: CASSPDGGGSQPQHF.

The chain has TRBV4-2 and TRBJ2-3; 9 bases agree with TRBD2. This CDR3 has 20 residues. The germline gives CDR1 LGHNA, CDR2 YNFKEQ. Unmatched junction bases numbered 15, after V lost 0 bases and J lost 2 bases. The CDR3 region has the DNA TGTGCCAGCAGCCAAGATGGACTTTTACCGACTAGCGGAAACACAGATACGCAGTATTTT. It translates to CASSQDGLLPTSGNTDTQYF.

The genes are TRBV3-1 (or the pseudogene TRBV3-2) and TRBJ1-6, with 8 bases lining up with TRBD1. This CDR3 comprises 17 residues. Germline assignment: CDR1 LGHDT and CDR2 YNNKEL (reference sequence). The V segment lost 0 bases and the J segment 1 base; nucleotides outside the gene matches: 2. The CDR3 protein is CASSQDYRGSYNSPLHF. The CDR3 region has the DNA TGTGCCAGCAGCCAAGATTACAGGGGGTCCTATAATTCACCCCTCCACTTT.

The chain uses TRBV7-3 and TRBJ2-2, with a possible D match to TRBD1 (6 bases). V shed 5 bases and J shed 6 bases, with 16 bases lying between them. The CDR3 has 15 amino acids. Per the germline V gene, CDR1 is SGHTA and CDR2 is FQGTGA. The CDR3 sequence is CASSKTRDTPGELFF. The CDR3 DNA follows: TGTGCCAGCAGCAAAACCCGGGACACACCCGGGGAGCTGTTTTTT. Complete variable domain (other parts from reference TRBV7-3 and TRBJ2-2): GAGVSQTPSNKVTEKGKYVELRCDPISGHTALYWYRQSLGQGPEFLIYFQGTGAADDSGLPNDRFFAVRPEGSVSTLKIQRTERGDSAVYLCASSKTRDTPGELFFGEGSRLTVL.

The chain recombines TRBV28 with TRBJ1-1; no clear D. Looked up from germline, CDR1 is MDHEN and CDR2 is SYDVKM. This CDR3 has 13 amino acids. The V end was cut by 6 bases, the J end by 10 bases, with 18 bases between. Written as DNA, the CDR3 is TGTGCCAGCAGCCCTGGCTTGGGGAGGACAGCTTTCTTT. This gives the protein CASSPGLGRTAFF.

J is TRBJ2-7 and V is TRBV5-8; no reliable D call. V was clipped by 3 bases and J by 6 bases, with 10 bases between them. CDR1 is SGHTS, CDR2 YDEGEE, per germline. This CDR3 has 12 residues. CDR3 protein: CASSSLSREQYF. For the CDR3, the DNA is TGTGCCAGCAGCTCCCTCTCGCGCGAGCAGTACTTC.

The genes are TRBV30 and TRBJ1-6; TRBD1 might be the D (6 bases). The CDR3 is made up of 16 amino acids. The germline gives CDR1 GTSNPN, CDR2 SVGIG (reference sequence). Trimming removed 0 bases at V and 1 base at J, with 10 bases between. CDR3 DNA: TGTGCCTGGAGTGTACAGGGAAAGTCCTATAATTCACCCCTCCACTTT. This codes for CAWSVQGKSYNSPLHF.

This clone was picked up a small number of times. The V and J genes are TRBV27 and TRBJ1-2, with 8 bases that match TRBD1. The CDR3 is 13 amino acids. With 5 bases clipped from V and 7 bases from J, the junction kept 6 bases outside the gene matches. The germline V gene has CDR1 MNHEY and CDR2 SMNVEV (reference sequence). The CDR3 nucleotides are TGTGCCAGCAGTCCAGGACAGGGCCGTGGCTACACCTTC. It translates to CASSPGQGRGYTF.

The chain carries TRBV19 and TRBJ1-6; D remains unclear. Germline V gene lookup returns CDR1 LNHDA and CDR2 SQIVND (reference sequence). CDR3 length equals 16 residues. Trimming shortened V by 7 bases and J by 0 bases, and 13 bases separated the two germline ends. The CDR3 region has the DNA TGTGCCAGTAAAAGCGGGCCTAGCTCCTATAATTCACCCCTCCACTTT. It yields the protein CASKSGPSSYNSPLHF.

The rearrangement links TRBV20-1 to TRBJ1-1; D is ambiguous. V was pared by 0 bases and J by 8 bases, with 7 bases between. The length of the CDR3 is 11 residues. CDR1 and CDR2 (germline): DFQATT, SNEGSKA (reference sequence). The DNA of the CDR3 is TGCAGTGCTAGAGATTCGGGGGAAGCTTTCTTT. It codes for CSARDSGEAFF.

The V and J genes are TRBV5-5 and TRBJ2-1, with D maybe TRBD1 (6 bases). CDR1 is SGHKS, CDR2 YYEKEE, per germline (reference sequence). The CDR3 has 14 residues. Trimming removed 9 bases from V and 0 bases from J, with 13 bases in between. DNA for the CDR3: TGTGCCATGCCCGGACAGCCCTCCTACAATGAGCAGTTCTTC. The encoded protein is CAMPGQPSYNEQFF.

This chain uses TRBV5-1 with TRBJ1-5, with 8 bases aligning to TRBD1. This CDR3 is built from 15 residues. After removal of 4 bases from V and 4 bases from J, the junction contained 7 bases not matched to a gene. The germline CDR1 and CDR2 sequences are SGHRS and YFSETQ. The CDR3 here is CASSPTGQENQPQHF. The CDR3 nucleotides are TGCGCCAGCAGCCCGACGGGACAGGAGAATCAGCCCCAGCATTTT.

This clone was recorded only once. CDR3 in amino acids: CASSSGGTDTQYF. The CDR3 coding sequence is TGTGCCAGCAGTTCAGGGGGCACAGATACGCAGTATTTT. This chain links TRBV7-9 with TRBJ2-3; a weak D match, TRBD1 (6 bases). Deletions cut 6 bases from V and 1 base from J, with 8 bases between. The CDR3 is made up of 13 amino acids. Germline V gene lookup returns CDR1 SEHNR and CDR2 FQNEAQ (reference sequence).

The V call is TRBV18, the J call TRBJ1-1; TRBD1 aligns across 7 bases. The length of the CDR3 is 15 residues. Germline V gene data show CDR1 as KGHSH and CDR2 as LQKENI. With 0 bases clipped from V and 2 bases from J, the junction kept 3 bases outside the gene matches. CDR3 DNA sequence: TGTGCCAGCTCACCACCGTCAGGGGGAAACACTGAAGCTTTCTTT. It yields the protein CASSPPSGGNTEAFF.

The genes are TRBV2 and TRBJ2-2; 12 nucleotides line up with TRBD2. After removal of 7 bases from V and 4 bases from J, the junction contained 4 bases not matched to a gene. Germline loops: CDR1 SNHLY, CDR2 FYNNEI. This CDR3 is 15 amino acids long. For the CDR3, the DNA is TGTGCCAGCATCACTAGCGGGGGGTTCACCGGGGAGCTGTTTTTT. Its protein is CASITSGGFTGELFF. Supplemented by reference TRBV2 and TRBJ2-2, the full variable domain reads EPEVTQTPSHQVTQMGQEVILRCVPISNHLYFYWYRQILGQKVEFLVSFYNNEISEKSEIFDDQFSVERPDGSNFTLKIRSTKLEDSAMYFCASITSGGFTGELFFGEGSRLTVL.

The chain has TRBV11-2 and TRBJ1-2; D gene unclear. This CDR3 has 15 residues. Germline CDR1 is SGHAT and CDR2 is FQNNGV. Deletions cut 4 bases from V and 3 bases from J, with 15 bases between. Here the CDR3 reads CASSSSGSPYYGYTF. The CDR3 DNA is TGTGCCAGCAGCTCCTCAGGAAGCCCCTACTATGGCTACACCTTC.

The chain carries TRBV5-1 and TRBJ1-5; 8 bases fit TRBD1. Losses at the gene ends were 0 bases for V and 2 bases for J; bases not matched to a gene: 7. The V gene's germline CDR1 is SGHRS and CDR2 YFSETQ. The CDR3 has 17 amino acids. The CDR3 region is CASSLGAGGVGNQPQHF. In nucleotides, the CDR3 is TGCGCCAGCAGCTTGGGCGCAGGGGGCGTTGGCAATCAGCCCCAGCATTTT.

J is TRBJ2-3 and V is TRBV4-3, with 8 positions matching TRBD2. The CDR3 is made up of 17 amino acids. V lost 1 base, J lost 5 bases, and 11 bases stayed unmatched. Germline values: CDR1 LGHNA, CDR2 YSLEER. CDR3 sequence: CASSQGVVAGPQDTQYF. CDR3 DNA: TGCGCCAGCAGCCAAGGGGTGGTAGCGGGGCCCCAAGATACGCAGTATTTT.

The V and J genes are TRBV18 and TRBJ1-3; 7 bases are a match to TRBD1. V lost 2 bases to trimming and J lost 5 bases; unmatched junction nucleotides: 6. CDR3 length: 15 residues. Per germline, CDR1 KGHSH and CDR2 LQKENI. The CDR3 is CASSPGTVGRNTIYF. The CDR3 nucleotides are TGTGCCAGCTCACCAGGGACAGTGGGCCGAAACACCATATATTTT.

The chain uses TRBV29-1 and TRBJ2-1; the match to TRBD2 covers 9 bases. Germline V gene sequence: CDR1 SQVTM, CDR2 ANQGSEA. This CDR3 is 16 amino acids long. The V and J ends lost 1 base and 4 bases, in that order; junction bases with no gene match: 8. The CDR3 is CSVEAQAGGTYNEQFF. The CDR3 DNA sequence: TGCAGCGTTGAAGCCCAAGCGGGGGGCACGTACAATGAGCAGTTCTTC.

The V and J genes are TRBV7-8 and TRBJ2-7, with a tentative D call TRBD1 (6 bases). Germline CDR1 reads SGHVS; CDR2 reads FQNEAQ. The ends were cut back, 3 bases at V and 0 bases at J, with 12 bases in the middle. The CDR3 has 15 amino acids. The CDR3 region is CASSLQGQSSYEQYF. The CDR3 bases are TGTGCCAGCAGCTTGCAGGGACAAAGCTCCTACGAGCAGTACTTC. The full variable domain, completed using reference TRBV7-8 and TRBJ2-7, is GAGVSQSPRYKVAKRGQDVALRCDPISGHVSLFWYQQALGQGPEFLTYFQNEAQLDKSGLPSDRFFAERPEGSVSTLKIQRTQQEDSAVYLCASSLQGQSSYEQYFGPGTRLTVT.